The 12 T cell receptor beta chains listed next were all sequenced from one sample in a study of blood T cell repertoires in COVID-19. The repertoire was sequenced with immunoSEQ multiplex PCR; TCRdb's copy has only in-frame clones and lacks some. The sample lists 150,000 to 200,000 clones, around four fifths occurring once. The sequencing input was peripheral blood. The source is a woman of 80 years or more with acute or convalescent COVID-19.

The chain uses TRBV11-3 and TRBJ2-3; possible D gene TRBD2, 5 bases. Per the germline V gene, CDR1 is SGHNT and CDR2 is YENEEA. The CDR3 runs to 15 residues. Between the trimmed V and J ends, which lost 2 bases and 1 base, there was a span of 10 bases. The CDR3 sequence: CASSLRGSRTDTQYF. In DNA form, the CDR3 reads TGTGCCAGCAGCTTACGAGGGTCGCGCACAGATACGCAGTATTTT. The full variable domain, in which reference TRBV11-3 and TRBJ2-3 provide the parts outside the CDR3, is EAGVVQSPRYKIIEKKQPVAFWCNPISGHNTLYWYLQNLGQGPELLIRYENEEAVDDSQLPKDRFSAERLKGVDSTLKIQPAELGDSAVYLCASSLRGSRTDTQYFGPGTRLTVL.

Comments on this clone: Sequence at one end of the junction differs from germline and may be a read error. The rearrangement joins TRBV5-4 to TRBJ1-5, with 7 bases identical to TRBD1. The CDR3 spans 15 residues. Per germline, CDR1 SGHNT and CDR2 YYREEE (reference sequence). The CDR3 region is CASSLTGDSSQPQHF. In DNA form, the CDR3 reads TGTGCCAGCAGCTTAACAGGGGATAGCAGTCAGCCCCAGCATTTT. The full variable domain, with the rest looked up from reference TRBV5-4 and TRBJ1-5, is ETGVTQSPTHLIKTRGQQVTLRCSSQSGHNTVSWYQQALGQGPQFIFQYYREEENGRGNFPPRFSGLQFPNYSSELNVNALELDDSALYLCASSLTGDSSQPQHFGDGTRLSIL.

The rearrangement uses TRBV4-1 and TRBJ1-4, with D possibly matching TRBD1 (5 bases). V shed 2 bases and J shed 7 bases, with 17 bases lying between them. There are 16 residues in the CDR3. CDR1 and CDR2 from the germline V gene are MGHRA and YSYEKL. The CDR3 DNA reads TGCGCCAGCAGCCAAAATCACAGCCCGGGGGTTGAAAAACTGTTTTTT. The encoded protein is CASSQNHSPGVEKLFF.

Only a few counts were recorded for this clone. CDR3 region: CASSLSAQGGQDYEQYF. In DNA, the CDR3 is TGTGCCAGCAGTTTATCAGCCCAAGGGGGACAGGACTACGAGCAGTACTTC. The genes are TRBV28 and TRBJ2-7; TRBD1 agrees at 8 bases. V lost 1 base and J lost 3; bases outside the gene matches: 11. Germline loops: CDR1 MDHEN, CDR2 SYDVKM. The CDR3 length is 17 residues.

Here the CDR3 DNA reads TGTGCCAGCAGTTGGAGGGGGGGAGGGGACACCGGGGAGCTGTTTTTT. Translated, it gives CASSWRGGGDTGELFF. V and J are TRBV6-6 and TRBJ2-2; maybe TRBD2 (7 bases). Trimming removed 4 bases from V and 3 bases from J, with 15 bases in between. Germline V gene data show CDR1 as MNHNY and CDR2 as SVGAGI (reference sequence). The CDR3 covers 16 residues.

The chain has TRBV5-1 and TRBJ2-7, with D hard to call. V was clipped by 4 bases and J by 1 base, with 9 bases between them. The CDR3 covers 13 residues. Germline V lookup: CDR1 SGHRS, CDR2 YFSETQ. The CDR3 bases are TGCGCCAGCAGCCTGGCGGAGTCCTACGAGCAGTACTTC. Protein product: CASSLAESYEQYF.

The chain carries TRBV19 and TRBJ2-5, with 7 nucleotides matching TRBD1. The ends lost 3 bases at V and 5 bases at J; junction bases unmatched: 6. CDR1 LNHDA and CDR2 SQIVND come from the germline V gene (reference sequence). The CDR3 runs 14 residues. In DNA, the CDR3 is TGTGCCAGTAGTATTACAGGGGTGGCTGAGACCCAGTACTTC. This sequence encodes CASSITGVAETQYF.

The sample holds a few counts of this clone. The chain is built from TRBV30 and TRBJ1-5; maybe TRBD1 (5 bases). V gave up 6 bases and J gave up 5 bases, with 20 bases separating them. CDR3 length: 15 residues. Germline assignment: CDR1 GTSNPN and CDR2 SVGIG (reference sequence). The CDR3 region has the DNA TGTGCCTGTCTAGGGGTTATGATTTGCTATCAGCCCCAGCATTTT. Translation: CACLGVMICYQPQHF. Together with reference TRBV30 and TRBJ1-5, the CDR3 gives the full variable domain: SQTIHQWPATLVQPVGSPLSLECTVEGTSNPNLYWYRQAAGRGLQLLFYSVGIGQISSEVPQNLSASRPQDRQFILSSKKLLLSDSGFYLCACLGVMICYQPQHFGDGTRLSIL.

The rearrangement uses TRBV5-4 and TRBJ2-7; 11 nucleotides align to TRBD2. The germline V gene encodes CDR1 SGHNT and CDR2 YYREEE (reference sequence). J gave up 2 bases and V 4 bases, and 8 bases lay outside the gene matches. There are 16 residues in the CDR3. As DNA, the CDR3 is TGTGCCAGCAGCGAACTTAGCGGGGGGGCCACCTACGAGCAGTACTTC. It encodes CASSELSGGATYEQYF.

This clone was counted only a few times. V usage is TRBV5-8 and J usage is TRBJ1-5; D is possibly TRBD1 (5 bases). The V and J ends lost 4 bases and 2 bases respectively, with 13 bases between them. From germline, CDR1 is SGHTS and CDR2 YDEGEE. The CDR3 is 15 residues long. CDR3 sequence (DNA): TGTGCCAGCAGCCGAGAGACAGACGGCAATCAGCCCCAGCATTTT. Its translation: CASSRETDGNQPQHF.

The V gene is TRBV6-5, the J gene TRBJ1-5, with D maybe TRBD1 (5 bases). V was cut by 5 bases and J by 4 bases, with 9 bases left in between. The CDR3 sequence is 13 residues long. Per the germline V gene, CDR1 is MNHEY and CDR2 is SVGAGI. CDR3 region: CASSPGGNQPQHF. The CDR3 nucleotides read TGTGCCAGCAGTCCCGGGGGGAATCAGCCCCAGCATTTT.

The chain employs TRBV9 and TRBJ2-7; 7 bases are shared with TRBD1. Losses at the gene ends were 3 bases for V and 6 bases for J; bases not matched to a gene: 9. CDR3 size: 14 residues. Germline CDR1 and CDR2: SGDLS and YYNGEE. The CDR3 loop reads CASSARDSPSEQYF. CDR3 DNA sequence: TGTGCCAGCAGCGCCAGGGACAGTCCTTCCGAGCAGTACTTC. Complete variable domain (other parts from reference TRBV9 and TRBJ2-7): DSGVTQTPKHLITATGQRVTLRCSPRSGDLSVYWYQQSLDQGLQFLIQYYNGEERAKGNILERFSAQQFPDLHSELNLSSLELGDSALYFCASSARDSPSEQYFGPGTRLTVT.